This T cell receptor beta chain was retrieved from a study of PD-L1 blockade in urothelial cancer. On the study more broadly: Patients began atezolizumab, 1,200 mg intravenously every 3 weeks, in the mid-2010s. About nine tenths of the roughly 30 patients comprised males who had bladder-origin urothelial cancer. Analysis of blood occurred 3 weeks (second dose) and 6 weeks after treatment start.

This clone has a handful of counts. Every PCR received spiked-in synthetic TCR analog templates. Sequenced by immunoSEQ multiplex PCR; TCRdb stores in-frame clones only, minus some. The table includes fewer than 45,000 clones, roughly 82% detected once. Germline lookup yields CDR1 MGHRA and CDR2 YSYEKL. V was shortened by 0 bases and J by 3 bases, with 15 bases between the two germline ends. The CDR3 has 16 amino acids. The J gene is TRBJ2-7, the V gene TRBV4-1, with D maybe TRBD2 (5 bases). The receptor comes from a man aged 70 or older with urothelial cancer. The sample in question was PBMCs, obtained around atezolizumab (anti-PD-L1) treatment. DNA of the CDR3: TGCGCCAGCAGCCAAGAAGTAACTAGAGCTTACTACGAGCAGTACTTC. Its translation: CASSQEVTRAYYEQYF.